The rows below give T cell receptor beta chains drawn from one sample of a study of cytomegalovirus exposure and HLA in healthy donors. TCRdb keeps only in-frame clones here, not all; method: immunoSEQ multiplex PCR. The sample shows about 130,000 clones, roughly 84% of them seen only once. The sample comprised PBMCs. These receptors were taken from a boy aged 5-17 years in good health and CMV-seronegative. Each CDR3 is given with its conserved first and last residue. A D gene is named only where the DNA matches it firmly. Part of the rows lack a size; the others show once, few, many or a class for expanded clones.

D: TRBD1; J: TRBJ1-1; V: TRBV11-3; size: .; DNA: TGTGCCAGCATCACCCGGGACAGGGTCTCTTCGGGTGAAGCTTTCTTT; CDR3: CASITRDRVSSGEAFF
D: .; J: TRBJ1-2; V: TRBV5-4; size: .; DNA: TGTGCCAGCAGCTTGGGGTGGGCAGAGTATGGCTACACCTTC; CDR3: CASSLGWAEYGYTF
D: TRBD1; J: TRBJ1-1; V: TRBV15; size: .; DNA: TGTGCCACCAGCAAACGGACAGGGGTGAACACTGAAGCTTTCTTT; CDR3: CATSKRTGVNTEAFF
D: TRBD1; J: TRBJ1-2; V: TRBV2; size: .; DNA: TGTGCCAGCAGCCGACCGGGACAGGGACGCTATGGCTACACCTTC; CDR3: CASSRPGQGRYGYTF
D: .; J: TRBJ2-7; V: TRBV5-8; size: .; DNA: TGTGCCAGCAGCTTTCCAGGCTCCTACGAGCAGTACTTC; CDR3: CASSFPGSYEQYF
D: .; J: TRBJ2-3; V: TRBV7-9; size: .; DNA: TGTGCCGGAGGGGGGGTTGGCACAGATACGCAGTATTTT; CDR3: CAGGGVGTDTQYF
D: .; J: TRBJ2-3; V: TRBV5-6; size: few; DNA: TGTGCCAGCAGGGTTGAGAGCACAGATACGCAGTATTTT; CDR3: CASRVESTDTQYF
D: TRBD1; J: TRBJ2-3; V: TRBV15; size: .; DNA: TGTGCCACCAGCAGGTTCGGACAGGGGGCGTCGGATACGCAGTATTTT; CDR3: CATSRFGQGASDTQYF
D: .; J: TRBJ1-1; V: TRBV7-9; size: .; DNA: TGTGCCAGCAGCGTACAGGATGGGACAGAAGCTTTCTTT; CDR3: CASSVQDGTEAFF
D: .; J: TRBJ2-7; V: TRBV27; size: .; DNA: TGTGCCAGCAGTTTAGGGGGCAGAGGGGACGAGCAGTACTTC; CDR3: CASSLGGRGDEQYF
D: TRBD1; J: TRBJ1-2; V: TRBV29-1; size: .; DNA: TGCAGCGTCGATCTTGGACAGGGGACCTATGGCTACACCTTC; CDR3: CSVDLGQGTYGYTF
D: TRBD1; J: TRBJ1-1; V: TRBV5-1; size: .; DNA: TGCGCCAGCAGTAGGACAGGGGTGAACACTGAAGCTTTCTTT; CDR3: CASSRTGVNTEAFF
D: TRBD1; J: TRBJ1-5; V: TRBV19; size: .; DNA: TGTGCCAGTAGTACCACAGGGGTGGGCAATCAGCCCCAGCATTTT; CDR3: CASSTTGVGNQPQHF